These 9 T cell receptor beta chains were all obtained from the same sample, sequenced in a study of T cell responses to AZD1222 COVID-19 vaccine. Sequencing was performed with immunoSEQ multiplex PCR; in TCRdb, only in-frame clones are kept and a portion is missing. The sample contains 65,000 to 100,000 clones, about nine tenths of which appear only once. Sequences were derived from peripheral blood, sampled 28 days after the second AZD1222 dose. The receptors were sampled from an adult who received the AZD1222 COVID-19 vaccine.

J is TRBJ2-1 and V is TRBV9; TRBD2 aligns across 12 bases. V lost 8 bases to trimming and J lost 10 bases; unmatched junction nucleotides: 13. CDR3 length equals 15 residues. The V gene's germline CDR1 is SGDLS and CDR2 YYNGEE. The CDR3 DNA reads TGTGCCAGTGGGGAACGACTAGCGGGAGAGGGGGAGCAGTTCTTC. This encodes CASGERLAGEGEQFF.

The chain uses TRBV7-2 and TRBJ1-1; D is perhaps TRBD1 (6 bases). Trimming pared 5 bases from V and 2 bases from J, leaving 21 bases between. CDR3 size: 17 residues. Germline values: CDR1 SGHTA, CDR2 FQGNSA. This CDR3 is CASSPILGGPDNTEAFF. The CDR3 DNA follows: TGTGCCAGCAGCCCCATCTTAGGGGGGCCGGACAACACTGAAGCTTTCTTT.

This clone appeared once. The chain carries TRBV7-8 and TRBJ2-7; weak D call: TRBD1 (6 bases). The CDR3 sequence is 12 residues long. Trimming left V 3 bases short and J 3 bases short, with 6 bases between. The germline gives CDR1 SGHVS, CDR2 FQNEAQ. CDR3 bases: TGTGCCAGCAGCTTGACAGGCTACGAGCAGTACTTC. Translation: CASSLTGYEQYF.

This chain uses TRBV19 with TRBJ1-1; D is uncertain. The CDR3 totals 13 residues. Germline V CDR1 and CDR2: LNHDA, SQIVND (reference sequence). Trimming removed 7 bases from V and 1 base from J, with 10 bases in between. The chain's CDR3 is CASKYERNTEAFF. In nucleotides, the CDR3 is TGTGCCAGTAAATATGAGAGGAACACTGAAGCTTTCTTT.

The chain links TRBV20-1 to TRBJ2-1; D is ambiguous. Trimming left V 7 bases short and J 8 bases short, with 9 bases between. Germline V lookup: CDR1 DFQATT, CDR2 SNEGSKA (reference sequence). This CDR3 spans 10 amino acids. The CDR3 DNA sequence: TGCAGTGTAGAGCACCATGAGCAGTTCTTC. It is translated as CSVEHHEQFF.

The chain recombines TRBV19 with TRBJ1-6, with D maybe TRBD1 (6 bases). The CDR3 is 15 residues long. Trimming pared 1 base from V and 7 bases from J, leaving 11 bases between. From germline, CDR1 is LNHDA and CDR2 SQIVND (reference sequence). The CDR3 DNA sequence: TGTGCCAGTAGTATAGGGGACATACGGAATTCACCCCTCCACTTT. As protein: CASSIGDIRNSPLHF.

This sequence joins TRBV19 and TRBJ1-5, with 8 bases lining up with TRBD1. This CDR3 contains 16 residues. The V segment lost 6 bases and the J segment 2 bases; nucleotides outside the gene matches: 9. From germline, CDR1 is LNHDA and CDR2 SQIVND (reference sequence). The CDR3 region is CASRAFAGQGNQPQHF. DNA for the CDR3: TGTGCCAGTAGAGCGTTCGCGGGACAGGGCAATCAGCCCCAGCATTTT.

The V and J genes are TRBV6-1 and TRBJ2-1; no reliable D call. The CDR3 has 15 amino acids. Germline CDR1 reads MNHNS; CDR2 reads SASEGT. Trimming left V 2 bases short and J 1 base short, with 9 bases between. This chain's CDR3 is CASSERQESYNEQFF. In nucleotides, the CDR3 is TGTGCCAGCAGTGAAAGGCAGGAGTCCTACAATGAGCAGTTCTTC.

In its sample, this clone was seen once. The chain joins TRBV27 to TRBJ2-7; D is perhaps TRBD2 (6 bases). V lost 6 bases, J lost 0 bases, and 15 bases lay in between. This CDR3 comprises 15 residues. CDR1 and CDR2 from the germline V gene are MNHEY and SMNVEV (reference sequence). CDR3 in amino acids: CASSNRRVSSYEQYF. The CDR3 coding sequence is TGTGCCAGCAGCAATCGGAGGGTAAGCTCCTACGAGCAGTACTTC.